The sequence of this T cell receptor (beta chain) was determined in a study of T cell repertoires in cytomegalovirus infection. Study background: Recently identified HLA-C-restricted CMV epitopes and well-studied HLA-B-restricted CMV epitopes were used by the study. An indication of both CMV infection and matching HLA type came from public TCR beta signatures.

TCRdb reanalysed the reads using MiXCR and keeps one entry per CDR3 protein. This sample yields just over 450,000 distinct CDR3 sequences, of which about two fifths are seen a single time; 40% to 50% belongs to the top ten. V shed 4 bases and J shed 5 bases, with 4 bases lying between them. This CDR3 contains 11 residues. Germline lookup yields CDR1 LGHDT and CDR2 YNNKEL (reference sequence). As concerns this clonotype: Antigen specificity is unknown.

The rearrangement uses TRBV3-1 and TRBJ2-3; D gene ambiguous. The specimen was cultured PBMCs, collected from culture after CMV antigen stimulation. This sequence was found in a human donor in good health (CMV status not recorded). Some clones in this sample may be carry-over from other donors' samples. The CDR3 sequence: CASSRQDTQYF. The CDR3 bases are TGTGCCAGCAGCCGCCAAGATACGCAGTATTTT.